This paragraph covers one T cell receptor beta chain sequence. In the original processing: Estimated nucleated cell counts came from reference gene primer amplification. Here immunoSEQ multiplex PCR was the method, and the copy in TCRdb shows in-frame clones only, minus some. V, J and clone size reflect that table, while D and trimming were determined from the DNA. The table has 55,000 to 60,000 clones, about three quarters seen once; the top ten hold more than 20%. This sample stems from a study of blood T cell repertoires in COVID-19. As for the study in general: Acute and convalescent COVID-19 specimens originated in the United States, Italy and Spain. PBMCs, B-cell-depleted T cells, or T cells provided the cDNA or gDNA that made up the material.

V lost 6 bases, J lost 0 bases, and 8 bases stayed unmatched. Germline lookup yields CDR1 SNHLY and CDR2 FYNNEI. The CDR3 has 18 residues. Sequencing input: peripheral blood. This clonotype was sampled from a man in his fifties or sixties with active or convalescent COVID-19. This chain connects TRBV2 to TRBJ2-3; TRBD2 matches at 14 bases. In nucleotides, the CDR3 is TGTGCCAGCAGCGGACTAGCGGGGGGCCCTCGAAGCACAGATACGCAGTATTTT. Translated: CASSGLAGGPRSTDTQYF.